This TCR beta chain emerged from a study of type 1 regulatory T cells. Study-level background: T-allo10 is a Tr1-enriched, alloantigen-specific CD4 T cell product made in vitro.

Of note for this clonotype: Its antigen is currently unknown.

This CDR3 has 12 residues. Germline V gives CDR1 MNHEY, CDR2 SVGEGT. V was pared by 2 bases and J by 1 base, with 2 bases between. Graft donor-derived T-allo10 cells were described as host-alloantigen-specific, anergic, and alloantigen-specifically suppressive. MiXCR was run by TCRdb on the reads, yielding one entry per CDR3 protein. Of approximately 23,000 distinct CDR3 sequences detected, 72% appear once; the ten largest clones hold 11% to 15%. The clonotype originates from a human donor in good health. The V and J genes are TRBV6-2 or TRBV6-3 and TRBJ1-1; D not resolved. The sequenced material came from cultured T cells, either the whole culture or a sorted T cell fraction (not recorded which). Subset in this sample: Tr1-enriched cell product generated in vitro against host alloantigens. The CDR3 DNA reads TGTGCCAGCAGTTACGCGAACACTGAAGCTTTCTTT. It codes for CASSYANTEAFF.